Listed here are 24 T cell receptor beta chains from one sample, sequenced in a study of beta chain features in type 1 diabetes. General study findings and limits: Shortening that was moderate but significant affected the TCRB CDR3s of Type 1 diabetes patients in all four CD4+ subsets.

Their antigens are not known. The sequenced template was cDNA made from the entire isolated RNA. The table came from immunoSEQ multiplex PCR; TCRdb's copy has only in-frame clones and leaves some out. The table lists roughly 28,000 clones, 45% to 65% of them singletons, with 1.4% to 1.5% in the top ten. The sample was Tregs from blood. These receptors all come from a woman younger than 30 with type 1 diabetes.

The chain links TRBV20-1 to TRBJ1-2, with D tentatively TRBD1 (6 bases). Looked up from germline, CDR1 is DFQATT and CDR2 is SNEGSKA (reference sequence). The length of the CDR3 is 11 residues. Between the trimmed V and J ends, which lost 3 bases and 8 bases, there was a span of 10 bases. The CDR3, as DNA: TGCAGTGCTAGTGGGGGCCGAGGCTACACCTTC. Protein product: CSASGGRGYTF.

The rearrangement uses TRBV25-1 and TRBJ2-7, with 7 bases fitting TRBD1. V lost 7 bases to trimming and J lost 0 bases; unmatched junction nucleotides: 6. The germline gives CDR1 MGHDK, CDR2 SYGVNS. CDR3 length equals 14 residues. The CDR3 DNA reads TGTGCCAGCACTGGGACAGATAGCTCCTACGAGCAGTACTTC. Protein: CASTGTDSSYEQYF.

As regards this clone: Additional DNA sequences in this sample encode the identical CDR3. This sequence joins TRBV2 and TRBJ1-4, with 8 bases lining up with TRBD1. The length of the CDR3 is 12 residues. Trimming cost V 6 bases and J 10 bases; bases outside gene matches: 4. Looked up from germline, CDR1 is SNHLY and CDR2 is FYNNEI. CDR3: CASRPGQGKLFF. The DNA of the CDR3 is TGTGCCAGCAGACCCGGACAGGGAAAACTGTTTTTT.

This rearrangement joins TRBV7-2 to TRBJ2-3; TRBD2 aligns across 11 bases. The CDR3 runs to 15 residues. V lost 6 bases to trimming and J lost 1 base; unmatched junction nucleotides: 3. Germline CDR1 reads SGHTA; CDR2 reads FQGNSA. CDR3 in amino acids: CASRRLAGRTDTQYF. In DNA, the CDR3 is TGTGCCAGCAGAAGACTAGCGGGGCGCACAGATACGCAGTATTTT.

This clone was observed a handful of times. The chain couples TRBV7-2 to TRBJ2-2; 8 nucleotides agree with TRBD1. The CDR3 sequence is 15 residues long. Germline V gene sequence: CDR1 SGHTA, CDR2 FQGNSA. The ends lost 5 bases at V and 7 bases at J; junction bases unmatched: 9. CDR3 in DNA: TGTGCCAGCAGCAAGTCCAGGGGGCAGGTCGGGGAGCTGTTTTTT. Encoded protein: CASSKSRGQVGELFF. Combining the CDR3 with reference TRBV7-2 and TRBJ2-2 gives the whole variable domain GAGVSQSPSNKVTEKGKDVELRCDPISGHTALYWYRQSLGQGLEFLIYFQGNSAPDKSGLPSDRFSAERTGGSVSTLTIQRTQQEDSAVYLCASSKSRGQVGELFFGEGSRLTVL.

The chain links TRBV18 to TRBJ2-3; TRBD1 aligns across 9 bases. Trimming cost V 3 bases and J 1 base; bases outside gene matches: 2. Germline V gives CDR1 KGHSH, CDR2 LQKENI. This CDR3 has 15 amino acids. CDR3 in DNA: TGTGCCAGCTCACCGAGGACAGGGGGCACAGATACGCAGTATTTT. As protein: CASSPRTGGTDTQYF.

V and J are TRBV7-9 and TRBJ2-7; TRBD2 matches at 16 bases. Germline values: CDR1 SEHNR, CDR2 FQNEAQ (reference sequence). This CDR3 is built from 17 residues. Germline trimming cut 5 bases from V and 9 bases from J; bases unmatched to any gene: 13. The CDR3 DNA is TGTGCCAGCAGCCCGCACGGGACTAGCGGGAGGGTCCTGGGGCAGTACTTC. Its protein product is CASSPHGTSGRVLGQYF.

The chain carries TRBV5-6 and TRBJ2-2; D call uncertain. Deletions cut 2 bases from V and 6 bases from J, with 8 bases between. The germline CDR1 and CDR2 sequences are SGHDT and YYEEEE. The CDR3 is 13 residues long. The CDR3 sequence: CASSLSLPGELFF. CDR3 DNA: TGTGCCAGCAGCTTAAGCCTGCCCGGGGAGCTGTTTTTT.

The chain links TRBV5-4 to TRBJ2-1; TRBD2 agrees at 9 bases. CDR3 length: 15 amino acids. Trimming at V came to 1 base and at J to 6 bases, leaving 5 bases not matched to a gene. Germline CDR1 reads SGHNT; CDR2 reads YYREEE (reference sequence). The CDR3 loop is CASSLKSGRINEQFF. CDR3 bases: TGTGCCAGCAGCTTGAAAAGCGGGAGGATCAATGAGCAGTTCTTC.

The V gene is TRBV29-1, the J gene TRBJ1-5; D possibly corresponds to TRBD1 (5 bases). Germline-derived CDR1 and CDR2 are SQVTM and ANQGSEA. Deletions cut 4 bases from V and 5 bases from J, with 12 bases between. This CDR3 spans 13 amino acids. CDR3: CSVGQGLHQPQHF. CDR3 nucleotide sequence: TGCAGCGTTGGGCAGGGACTTCATCAGCCCCAGCATTTT.

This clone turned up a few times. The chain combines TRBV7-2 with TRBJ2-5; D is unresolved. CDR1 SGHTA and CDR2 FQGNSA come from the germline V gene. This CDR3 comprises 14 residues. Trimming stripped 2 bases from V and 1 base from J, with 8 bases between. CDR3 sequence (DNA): TGTGCCAGCAGCTTAAATGGCGGCCAAGAGACCCAGTACTTC. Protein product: CASSLNGGQETQYF. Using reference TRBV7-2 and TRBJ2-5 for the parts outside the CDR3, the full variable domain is GAGVSQSPSNKVTEKGKDVELRCDPISGHTALYWYRQSLGQGLEFLIYFQGNSAPDKSGLPSDRFSAERTGGSVSTLTIQRTQQEDSAVYLCASSLNGGQETQYFGPGTRLLVL.

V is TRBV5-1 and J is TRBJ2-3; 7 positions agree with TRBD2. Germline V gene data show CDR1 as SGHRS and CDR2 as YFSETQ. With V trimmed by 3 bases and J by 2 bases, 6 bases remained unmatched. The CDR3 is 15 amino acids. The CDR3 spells CASSSGLRNTDTQYF. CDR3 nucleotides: TGCGCCAGCAGCTCGGGACTAAGAAACACAGATACGCAGTATTTT.

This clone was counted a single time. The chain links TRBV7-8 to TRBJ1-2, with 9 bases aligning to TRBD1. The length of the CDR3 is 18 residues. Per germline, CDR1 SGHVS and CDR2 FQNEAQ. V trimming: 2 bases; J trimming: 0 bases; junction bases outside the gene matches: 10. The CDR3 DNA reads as TGTGCCAGCAGCTTAATGCCACAGGGGGCACCAGCTAACTATGGCTACACCTTC. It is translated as CASSLMPQGAPANYGYTF. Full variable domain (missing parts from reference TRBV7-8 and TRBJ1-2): GAGVSQSPRYKVAKRGQDVALRCDPISGHVSLFWYQQALGQGPEFLTYFQNEAQLDKSGLPSDRFFAERPEGSVSTLKIQRTQQEDSAVYLCASSLMPQGAPANYGYTFGSGTRLTVV.

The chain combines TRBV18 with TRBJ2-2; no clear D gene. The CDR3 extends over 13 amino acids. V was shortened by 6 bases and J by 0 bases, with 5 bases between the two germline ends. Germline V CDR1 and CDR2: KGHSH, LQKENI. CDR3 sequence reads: CASSLANTGELFF. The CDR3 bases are TGTGCCAGCTCTCTTGCGAACACCGGGGAGCTGTTTTTT.

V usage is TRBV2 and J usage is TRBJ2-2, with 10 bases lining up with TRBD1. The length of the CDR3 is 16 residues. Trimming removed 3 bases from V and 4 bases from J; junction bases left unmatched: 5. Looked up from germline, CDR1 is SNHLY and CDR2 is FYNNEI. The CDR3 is CASSDLGTGVTGELFF. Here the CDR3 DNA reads TGTGCCAGCAGTGACTTGGGGACAGGGGTCACCGGGGAGCTGTTTTTT.

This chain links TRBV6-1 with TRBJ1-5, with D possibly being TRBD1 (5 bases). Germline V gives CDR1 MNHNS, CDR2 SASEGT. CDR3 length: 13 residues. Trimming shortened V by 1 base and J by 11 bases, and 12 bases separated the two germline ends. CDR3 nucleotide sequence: TGTGCCAGCAGTGAAGTCAGGGCGAAAGCCCAGCATTTT. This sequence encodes CASSEVRAKAQHF.

CDR3 bases: TGTGCCAGCAGCTACAGCATAAATGGAAACACCATATATTTT. Translated: CASSYSINGNTIYF. This rearrangement joins TRBV7-8 to TRBJ1-3; D gene uncertain. V was cut by 4 bases and J by 3 bases, with 10 bases left in between. Per germline, CDR1 SGHVS and CDR2 FQNEAQ. This CDR3 is 14 amino acids long.

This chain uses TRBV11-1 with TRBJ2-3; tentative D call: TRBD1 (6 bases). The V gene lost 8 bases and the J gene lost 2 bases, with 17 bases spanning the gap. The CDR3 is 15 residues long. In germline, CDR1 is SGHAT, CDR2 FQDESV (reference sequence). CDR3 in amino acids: CASFRGSGHTDTQYF. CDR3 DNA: TGTGCCAGCTTCAGGGGCAGCGGTCACACAGATACGCAGTATTTT.

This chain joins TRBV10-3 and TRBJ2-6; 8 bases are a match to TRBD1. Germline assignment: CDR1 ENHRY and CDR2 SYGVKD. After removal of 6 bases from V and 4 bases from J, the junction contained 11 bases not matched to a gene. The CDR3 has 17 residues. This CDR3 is CAIRAIQGAQGANVLTF. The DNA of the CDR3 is TGTGCCATCAGGGCTATTCAGGGGGCGCAGGGGGCCAACGTCCTGACTTTC.

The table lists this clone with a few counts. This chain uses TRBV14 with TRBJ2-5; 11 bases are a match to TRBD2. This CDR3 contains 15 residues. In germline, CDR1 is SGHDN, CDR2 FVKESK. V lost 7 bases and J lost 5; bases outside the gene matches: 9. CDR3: CASTSLAGDRETQYF. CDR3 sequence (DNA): TGTGCCAGCACCTCACTAGCGGGAGATCGGGAGACCCAGTACTTC. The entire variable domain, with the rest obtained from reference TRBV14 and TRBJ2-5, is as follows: EAGVTQFPSHSVIEKGQTVTLRCDPISGHDNLYWYRRVMGKEIKFLLHFVKESKQDESGMPNNRFLAERTGGTYSTLKVQPAELEDSGVYFCASTSLAGDRETQYFGPGTRLLVL.

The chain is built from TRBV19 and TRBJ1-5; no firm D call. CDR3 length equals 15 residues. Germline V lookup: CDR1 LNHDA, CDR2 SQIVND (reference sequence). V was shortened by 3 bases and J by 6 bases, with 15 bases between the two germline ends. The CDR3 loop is CASSMMGIRGQPQHF. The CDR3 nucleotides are TGTGCCAGTAGTATGATGGGAATCCGGGGTCAGCCCCAGCATTTT. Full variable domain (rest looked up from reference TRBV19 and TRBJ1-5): DGGITQSPKYLFRKEGQNVTLSCEQNLNHDAMYWYRQDPGQGLRLIYYSQIVNDFQKGDIAEGYSVSREKKESFPLTVTSAQKNPTAFYLCASSMMGIRGQPQHFGDGTRLSIL.

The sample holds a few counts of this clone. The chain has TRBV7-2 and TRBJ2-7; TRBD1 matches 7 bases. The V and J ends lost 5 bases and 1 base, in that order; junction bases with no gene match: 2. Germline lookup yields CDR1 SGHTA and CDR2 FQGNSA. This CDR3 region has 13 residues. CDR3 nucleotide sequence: TGTGCCAGCAGCCGGGACAGATCCTACGAGCAGTACTTC. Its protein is CASSRDRSYEQYF.

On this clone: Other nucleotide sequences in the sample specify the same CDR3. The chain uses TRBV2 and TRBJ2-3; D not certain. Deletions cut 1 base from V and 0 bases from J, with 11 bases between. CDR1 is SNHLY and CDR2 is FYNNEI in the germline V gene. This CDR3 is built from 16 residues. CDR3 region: CASSEDSYSSTDTQYF. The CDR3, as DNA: TGTGCCAGCAGTGAAGACAGCTACTCTAGCACAGATACGCAGTATTTT.

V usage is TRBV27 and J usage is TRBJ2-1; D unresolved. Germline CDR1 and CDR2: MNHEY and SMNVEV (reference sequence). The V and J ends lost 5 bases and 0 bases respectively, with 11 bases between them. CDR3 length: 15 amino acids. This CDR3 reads CASSHRIASYNEQFF. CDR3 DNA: TGTGCCAGCAGTCATCGAATAGCCTCCTACAATGAGCAGTTCTTC.